This TCR beta chain was found in a study of CD8+ T cells in alopecia areata. Sequencing relied on a cDNA template that was reverse transcribed from extracted RNA. Profiled with immunoSEQ multiplex PCR; TCRdb holds only in-frame clones, not every one. The sample consists of 30,000 to 35,000 clones, around 60% of them appearing once. The length of the CDR3 is 15 residues. The V gene lost 3 bases and the J gene lost 0 bases, with 9 bases spanning the gap. Germline-derived CDR1 and CDR2 are MDHEN and SYDVKM. General observations from the study: Besides other cells, scalp samples also yield sequences of resident alphabeta T cells from normal skin. With patients, TCR sharing proved less clear than in mice, a difference possibly related to HLA.

Sampling of alopecia areata patients yielded lesional scalp punch biopsies as well as peripheral blood. This clone was seen only a few times. As yet, its antigen is unknown. This TCR derives from a human donor with alopecia areata. Sequencing used NKG2D-high CD8+ T cells sorted from blood. The chain joins TRBV28 to TRBJ2-4; D could derive from TRBD1 or TRBD2 (6 bases each). The CDR3 protein is CASSFRGPAKNIQYF. CDR3 in DNA: TGTGCCAGCAGTTTTCGGGGGCCAGCCAAAAACATTCAGTACTTC.